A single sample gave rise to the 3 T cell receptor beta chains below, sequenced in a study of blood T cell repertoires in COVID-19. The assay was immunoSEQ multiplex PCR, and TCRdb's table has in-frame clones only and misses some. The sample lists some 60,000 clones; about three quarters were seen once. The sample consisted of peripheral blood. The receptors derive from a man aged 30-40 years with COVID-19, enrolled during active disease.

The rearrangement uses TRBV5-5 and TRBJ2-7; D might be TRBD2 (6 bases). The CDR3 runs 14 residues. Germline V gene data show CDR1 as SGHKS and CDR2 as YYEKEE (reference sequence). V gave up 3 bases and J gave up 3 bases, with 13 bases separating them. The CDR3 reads CASSSTTGGYEQYF. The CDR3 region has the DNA TGTGCCAGCAGCTCTACCACCGGGGGCTACGAGCAGTACTTC. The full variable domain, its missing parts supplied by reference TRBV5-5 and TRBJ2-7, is DAGVTQSPTHLIKTRGQQVTLRCSPISGHKSVSWYQQVLGQGPQFIFQYYEKEERGRGNFPDRFSARQFPNYSSELNVNALLLGDSALYLCASSSTTGGYEQYFGPGTRLTVT.

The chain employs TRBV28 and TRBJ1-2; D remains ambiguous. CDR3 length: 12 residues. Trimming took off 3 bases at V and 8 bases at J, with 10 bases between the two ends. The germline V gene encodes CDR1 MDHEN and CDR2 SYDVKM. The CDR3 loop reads CASSLMAKGYTF. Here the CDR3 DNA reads TGTGCCAGCAGTTTGATGGCAAAGGGCTACACCTTC.

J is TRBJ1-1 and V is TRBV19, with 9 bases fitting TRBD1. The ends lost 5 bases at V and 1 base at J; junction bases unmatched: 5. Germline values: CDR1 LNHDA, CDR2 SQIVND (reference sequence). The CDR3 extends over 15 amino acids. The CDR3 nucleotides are TGTGCCAGTAGTCCTGGGGGACAGGGGAACACTGAAGCTTTCTTT. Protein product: CASSPGGQGNTEAFF.